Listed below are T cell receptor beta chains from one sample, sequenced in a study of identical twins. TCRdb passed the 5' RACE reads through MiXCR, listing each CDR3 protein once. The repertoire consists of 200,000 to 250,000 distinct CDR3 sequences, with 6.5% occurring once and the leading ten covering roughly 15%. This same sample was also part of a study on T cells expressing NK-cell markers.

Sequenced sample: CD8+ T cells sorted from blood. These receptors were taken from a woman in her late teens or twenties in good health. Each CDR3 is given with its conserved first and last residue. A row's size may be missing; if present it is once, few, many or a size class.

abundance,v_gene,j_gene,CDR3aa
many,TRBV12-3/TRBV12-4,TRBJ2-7,CASSFGYGSPNEQYF
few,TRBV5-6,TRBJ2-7,CASSFYSYEQYF
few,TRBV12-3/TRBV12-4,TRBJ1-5,CASSPQGGRRQPQHF
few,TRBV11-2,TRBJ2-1,CASSPGAGDAYNEQFF
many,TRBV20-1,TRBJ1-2,CSARTPGGSNYGYTF
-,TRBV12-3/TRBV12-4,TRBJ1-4,CASSSVPGQGSELFF
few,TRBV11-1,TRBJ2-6,CASSLGGLAGAPGANVLTF
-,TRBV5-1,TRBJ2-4,CASSLDQGDIQYF
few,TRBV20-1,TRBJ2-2,CSARDLATGELFF
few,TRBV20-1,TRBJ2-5,CSAHVRDKQETQYF
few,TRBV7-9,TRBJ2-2,CASSPREKKTGELFF
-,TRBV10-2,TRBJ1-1,CASSTGSEAFF
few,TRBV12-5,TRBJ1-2,CASGPSSRGFFGGYTF
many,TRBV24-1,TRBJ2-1,CATSDSHGTDYNEQFF
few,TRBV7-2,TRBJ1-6,CASSWGQGNSPLHF
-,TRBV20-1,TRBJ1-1,CSAPPVATEAFF
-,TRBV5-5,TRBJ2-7,CASSLEGEGFYEQYF
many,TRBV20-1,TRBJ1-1,CSARDRYLTEAFF
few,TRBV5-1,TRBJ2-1,CASSGVGQGYSYNEQFF
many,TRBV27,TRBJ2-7,CASSYRASSYEQYF
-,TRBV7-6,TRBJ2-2,CASSSVGGELFF
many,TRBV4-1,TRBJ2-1,CASSQVVNEQFF
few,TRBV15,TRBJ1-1,CATSRAGPDEAFF
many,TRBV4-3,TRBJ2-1,CASSQGPVGGEGGQFF
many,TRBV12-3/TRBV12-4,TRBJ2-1,CASSFRGRVKDEQFF
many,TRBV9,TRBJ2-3,CASSAGTSGSRTQYF
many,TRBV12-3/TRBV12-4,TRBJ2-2,CASSFTGPTGELFF
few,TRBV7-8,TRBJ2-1,CASSLLTGSYNEQFF
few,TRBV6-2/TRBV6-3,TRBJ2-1,CASRGLAGVGGFF
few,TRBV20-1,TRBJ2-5,CSAATVYQETQYF
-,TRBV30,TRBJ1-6,CAWSPRTGHMVLHF
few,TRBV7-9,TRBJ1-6,CASSSPTGSYNSPLHF
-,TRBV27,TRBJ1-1,CASGWKGDTEAFF
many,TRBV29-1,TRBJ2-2,CSVGDRGELFF
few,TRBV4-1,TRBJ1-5,CASSQDPGNQPQHF
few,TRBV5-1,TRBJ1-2,CASSLVVTGGHGYTF
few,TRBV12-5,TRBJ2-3,CASGPGLASTDTQYF
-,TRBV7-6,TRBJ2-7,CASSSADMAYEQYF
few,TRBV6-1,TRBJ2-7,CASSEGHPYEQYF
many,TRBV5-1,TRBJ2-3,CASSEVTDTQYF
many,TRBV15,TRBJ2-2,CATSRAAGQAGELFF
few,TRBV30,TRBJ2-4,CAWSAGTSDQYF
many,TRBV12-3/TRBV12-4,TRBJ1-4,CASSLSGANEKLFF
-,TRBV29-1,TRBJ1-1,CSVEGVGEAFF
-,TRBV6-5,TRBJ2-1,CASSYSGAHNEQFF
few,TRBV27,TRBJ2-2,CASIEAGGTGELFF
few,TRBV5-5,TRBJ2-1,CASSPGQVYNEQFF